This T cell receptor (beta chain) was recorded in a study of T cells expressing NK-cell markers. Background on the study: HCMV seropositivity marked most of the eight sequenced donors; one was seronegative.

In germline, CDR1 is DFQATT, CDR2 SNEGSKA (reference sequence). The CDR3 has 15 amino acids. TCRdb re-called the 5' RACE reads and shows each CDR3 protein once, DNA omitted. Its table records hundreds of thousands of distinct CDR3 sequences. Source material: blood T cells: a sorted CD56 or NKG2C T cell subset, CD4+ or CD8+ T cells, or bulk PBMC T cells (not recorded which). V gene TRBV20-1 combines with J gene TRBJ2-1; TCRdb outputs TRBD2, but without DNA this stays unchecked. This sequence originates from a man between 18 and 29 years old in good health. CDR3: CSGHIGTSGRNEQFF.